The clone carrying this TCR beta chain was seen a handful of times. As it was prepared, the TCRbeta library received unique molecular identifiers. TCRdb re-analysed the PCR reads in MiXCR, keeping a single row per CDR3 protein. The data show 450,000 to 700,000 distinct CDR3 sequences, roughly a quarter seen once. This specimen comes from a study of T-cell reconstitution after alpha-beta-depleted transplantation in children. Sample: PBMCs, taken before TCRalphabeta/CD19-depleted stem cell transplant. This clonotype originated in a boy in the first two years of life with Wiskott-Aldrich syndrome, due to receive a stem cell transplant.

CDR3 nucleotides: TGTGCCAGCAGCTCCGACCTTAGGGATACGCAGTATTTT. Translated: CASSSDLRDTQYF. This chain connects TRBV7-7 to TRBJ2-3; D unresolved. CDR1 SSHAT and CDR2 FNYEAQ come from the germline V gene (reference sequence). The V end was cut by 4 bases, the J end by 6 bases, with 11 bases between. This CDR3 has 13 amino acids.